Below, one TCR beta chain is given with its context. The sample belongs to a study of blood T cell repertoires in COVID-19. Study context: The origin of the acute and convalescent COVID-19 samples was the United States, Italy and Spain. T cells, B-cell-depleted T cells, or PBMCs supplied cDNA or gDNA.

The CDR3 has 18 amino acids. CDR1 and CDR2 from the germline V gene are SGDLS and YYNGEE. The ends lost 3 bases at V and 5 bases at J; junction bases unmatched: 9. In the original workflow: Quantification of nucleated cells was approximated via reference gene primer amplification. Method: immunoSEQ multiplex PCR; TCRdb's copy keeps in-frame clones and lacks some. V, J and clone size reflect that table, while D and trimming were determined from the DNA. This sample has roughly 99,000 clones, with about 89% found just once. The rearrangement uses TRBV9 and TRBJ2-2, with 14 bases matching TRBD2. The specimen was peripheral blood. This sequence was found in a man in his forties with active or convalescent COVID-19. CDR3 bases: TGTGCCAGCAGCGCCCATGGGACTAGCGGGAGAAAAACCGGGGAGCTGTTTTTT. Protein: CASSAHGTSGRKTGELFF.